This T cell receptor beta chain originates from a study of metastatic and nonmetastatic thyroid tumors. Study as a whole: A comparison of repertoires was made across blood and tumor or nodule tissue from malignant and benign thyroid patients. Whole-study results and caveats: For both blood and tumor, malignant thyroid tumors reportedly showed significantly higher TCR beta diversity than benign nodules did.

Per the study methods: A papillary thyroid cancer distant-metastasis classifier was built from CDR3 differences across clinicopathological groups. TCRdb reprocessed the PCR reads via MiXCR. TCRdb assigned the V and J calls; the authors' analysis was not used. The sample shows 45,000 to 55,000 clones, more than 20% of them seen only once. This clone was counted at least ten times. The antigen remains undetermined. Not a single patient had been given any form of treatment at any point before undergoing thyroid surgery. The germline V gene has CDR1 LGHNA and CDR2 YNFKEQ. Trimming cost V 0 bases and J 6 bases; bases outside gene matches: 8. The CDR3 covers 16 residues.

The chain employs TRBV4-2 and TRBJ2-1, with 7 nucleotides matching TRBD1. Sequenced material: blood. The sequence came from a male donor with papillary thyroid cancer or a benign thyroid nodule (not recorded which). Some clones in this sample may be carry-over from other donors' samples. CDR3 nucleotide sequence: TGTGCCAGCAGCCAAGACCGCCTCGCAGGGGGCAATGAGCAGTTCTTC. It is translated as CASSQDRLAGGNEQFF.